This T cell receptor beta chain was documented in a study of preoperative IRX-2 immunotherapy in early breast cancer. Indicated treatment: preoperative locoregional IRX-2 cytokine immunotherapy. This phase Ib study tested locoregional IRX-2 cytokine immunotherapy given before surgery. Measured with immunoSEQ multiplex PCR; TCRdb has only the in-frame clones, and not every one. The sample shows roughly 30,000 clones, 65% to 85% of them seen only once. Germline values: CDR1 SGHVS, CDR2 FNYEAQ. Trimming cost V 6 bases and J 0 bases, with 11 bases left between them. The CDR3 length is 15 residues. The V call is TRBV7-6, the J call TRBJ2-2; D is perhaps TRBD1 or TRBD2 (5 bases each). Sampling was performed from a patient treated with IRX-2 immunotherapy. This sequence originates from a human donor with breast cancer. CDR3 protein: CASSRGTANTGELFF. The DNA of the CDR3 is TGTGCCAGCAGTCGAGGGACGGCGAACACCGGGGAGCTGTTTTTT.